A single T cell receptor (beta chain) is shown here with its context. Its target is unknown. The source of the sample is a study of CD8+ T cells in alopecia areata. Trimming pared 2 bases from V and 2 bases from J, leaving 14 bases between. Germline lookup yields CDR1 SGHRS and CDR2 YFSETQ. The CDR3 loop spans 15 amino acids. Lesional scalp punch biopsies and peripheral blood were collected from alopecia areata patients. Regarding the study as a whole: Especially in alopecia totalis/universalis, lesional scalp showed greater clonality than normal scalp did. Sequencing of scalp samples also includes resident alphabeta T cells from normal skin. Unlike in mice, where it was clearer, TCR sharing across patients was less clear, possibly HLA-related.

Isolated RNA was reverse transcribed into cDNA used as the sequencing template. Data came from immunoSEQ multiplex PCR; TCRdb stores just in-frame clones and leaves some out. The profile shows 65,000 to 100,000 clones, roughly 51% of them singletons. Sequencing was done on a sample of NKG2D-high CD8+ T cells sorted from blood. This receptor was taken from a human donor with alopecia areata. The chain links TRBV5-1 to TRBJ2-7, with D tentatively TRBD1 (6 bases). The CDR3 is CASSFYTGSTYEQYF. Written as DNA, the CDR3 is TGCGCCAGCAGCTTTTACACAGGGAGCACCTACGAGCAGTACTTC.